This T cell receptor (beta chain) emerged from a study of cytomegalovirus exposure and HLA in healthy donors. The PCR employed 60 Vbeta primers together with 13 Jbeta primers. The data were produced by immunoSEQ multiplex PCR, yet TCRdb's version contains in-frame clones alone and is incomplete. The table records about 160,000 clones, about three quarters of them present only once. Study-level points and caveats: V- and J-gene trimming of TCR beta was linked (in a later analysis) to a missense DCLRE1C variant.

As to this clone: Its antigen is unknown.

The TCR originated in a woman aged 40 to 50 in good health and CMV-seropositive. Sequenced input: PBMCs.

The CDR3 loop is CASRASLANHEQYF. CDR3 DNA sequence: TGCGCCAGCCGGGCGTCGCTAGCGAACCACGAGCAGTACTTC. The J gene is TRBJ2-7, the V gene TRBV4-1; D might be TRBD2 (6 bases). Germline loops: CDR1 MGHRA, CDR2 YSYEKL. Trimming removed 8 bases from V and 5 bases from J, with 19 bases in between. The CDR3 loop spans 14 amino acids.